This T cell receptor (beta chain) derives from a study of blood T cells in healthy people across ages (dated by TCRdb to between 2014 and 2017). Study-level background: In model experiments, template switching captured about one uniquely barcoded TCR beta cDNA molecule for every two T cells. Using deep sequencing normalized with unique cDNA molecular identifiers, the study measured how TCR beta repertoire diversity changes with age. The donors were divided into four age groups: young (average around 15 years), middle-aged (approximately 39), aged (approximately 59) and long-lived (around 80). To avoid experimental bias, donors of different ages were randomly spread across the sequencing lanes. The study analyzed two additional independent replicas of 1 million unique cDNA reads from the same blood draw for two donors, one aged 18 to 30 and one aged 80 or older.

The research as a whole found: Total diversity estimates from one million sequenced T cells were considered lower bounds and underestimates. Because donor CMV infection status was unknown, age-related changes in expanded clonotypes were potentially confounded. Conclusive comparison of naive and antigen-experienced compartments was prevented by the profiling of bulk unsorted PBMCs. As age increased, observed TCR beta diversity per million T cells dropped in a roughly linear way, and a significant reduction was already evident by age about 40. Compared with the aged group, the long-lived group had more naive CD4+ T cells, fewer expanded clones and increased TCR diversity, a pattern suggesting age selection. The percentage of naive T cells measured by flow cytometry correlated strongly with observed TCR beta diversity.

On this clonotype itself: Which antigen it targets is not known. Base qualities are missing; no much larger clone stands one base away.

According to the germline V gene, CDR1 reads MGHRA and CDR2 reads YSYEKL. Spanning cysteine to phenylalanine, the CDR3 consists of 14 amino acids. Only the CDR3 part of the read is kept: 42 bases, read in frame from the first base. A distance of 13 bases separates the germline ends of V and J, which lose 3 bases and 5 bases respectively. The library was generated by 5' RACE. The sequencer listed for this sample is Illumina HiSeq 2500. The second PCR ran for about 7 to 11 cycles and used a J-beta primer mix along with a sample-barcoded 5' primer. A unique molecular identifier was introduced onto each TCR beta cDNA molecule by a template-switch 5' adaptor carrying 12 random nucleotides. Each sample yielded at least 3 million CDR3-containing paired-end reads. The Mint cDNA synthesis kit, primed by a TRBC-specific oligonucleotide, was used to synthesize first-strand cDNA from all RNA. After uracil-DNA glycosylase treatment, a first 18-cycle PCR used universal primers M1SS and BC2_uni_R on all cDNA. In the paper's pipeline: Each sample was normalized by randomly selecting 1 million high-quality reads, each carrying a distinct molecular identifier. Instead of being binned into consensus sequences, reads that shared molecular identifiers were thrown out. MiTCR, run with a Q25 quality threshold and the strictest error-elimination algorithm, handled CDR3 identification, clonotype clustering and error correction. Lower-bound total TCR beta diversity was estimated with a nonparametric unseen species model using Euler transformation. TCRdb applied fastp at Q25 and MiXCR to the public reads, then kept only in-frame beta chains. Each CDR3 protein gets just one entry, which takes the most common genes and DNA from the rows behind it. TCRdb, not the original authors, processed these V and J calls. For this sample the table gives roughly 2 million distinct CDR3 sequences, of which around half were detected only once. The ten largest clonotypes hold less than 2.5% of the sample.

The donors were around 39 Caucasian individuals from Russia, aged roughly 6 to 100 years, who were systemically healthy. Ten milliliters of peripheral blood were collected from each donor into EDTA-treated Vacutainer tubes. Ficoll-Paque density-gradient centrifugation was used to isolate PBMCs, with at least 6.5 million per sample. Trizol reagent was used to extract total RNA from the PBMCs, yielding at least 6 micrograms per sample. The percentages of naive CD45RAhigh/CD27high T cells were determined by flow cytometry on a PBMC aliquot from every donor. The sample was blood. The chain uses TRBV4-1 and TRBJ2-5; the D gene lacks a confident call. The clonotype originates from a middle-aged woman in good health. The CDR3 is CASSQILTGETQYF. The nucleotides are TGCGCCAGCAGCCAGATACTAACTGGGGAGACCCAGTACTTC.